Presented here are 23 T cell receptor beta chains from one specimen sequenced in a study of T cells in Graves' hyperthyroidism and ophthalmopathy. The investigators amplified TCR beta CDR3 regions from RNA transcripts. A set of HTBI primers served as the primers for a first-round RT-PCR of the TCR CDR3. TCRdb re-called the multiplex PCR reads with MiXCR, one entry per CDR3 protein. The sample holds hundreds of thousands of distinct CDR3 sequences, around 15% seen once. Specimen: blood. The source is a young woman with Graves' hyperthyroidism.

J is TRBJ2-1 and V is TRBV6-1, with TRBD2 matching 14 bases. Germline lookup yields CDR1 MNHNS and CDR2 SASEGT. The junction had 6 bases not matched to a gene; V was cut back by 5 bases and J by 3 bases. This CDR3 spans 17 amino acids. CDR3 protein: CASSSGLAGEGYNEQFF. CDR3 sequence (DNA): TGTGCCAGCAGTTCGGGACTAGCGGGAGAGGGCTACAATGAGCAGTTCTTC.

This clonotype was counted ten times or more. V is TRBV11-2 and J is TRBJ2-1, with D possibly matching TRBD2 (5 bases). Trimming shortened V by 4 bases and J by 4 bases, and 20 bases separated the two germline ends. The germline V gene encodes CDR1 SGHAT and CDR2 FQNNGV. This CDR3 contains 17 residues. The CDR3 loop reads CASSSPPVRATYNEQFF. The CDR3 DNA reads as TGTGCCAGCAGCTCCCCCCCAGTGAGGGCTACATACAATGAGCAGTTCTTC. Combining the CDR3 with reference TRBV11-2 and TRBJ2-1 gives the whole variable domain EAGVAQSPRYKIIEKRQSVAFWCNPISGHATLYWYQQILGQGPKLLIQFQNNGVVDDSQLPKDRFSAERLKGVDSTLKIQPAKLEDSAVYLCASSSPPVRATYNEQFFGPGTRLTVL.

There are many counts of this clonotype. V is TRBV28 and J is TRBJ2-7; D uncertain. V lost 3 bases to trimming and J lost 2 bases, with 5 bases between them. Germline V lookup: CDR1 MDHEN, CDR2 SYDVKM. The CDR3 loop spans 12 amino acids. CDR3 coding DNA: TGTGCCAGCAGTTTTCAGACCTACGAGCAGTACTTC. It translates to CASSFQTYEQYF.

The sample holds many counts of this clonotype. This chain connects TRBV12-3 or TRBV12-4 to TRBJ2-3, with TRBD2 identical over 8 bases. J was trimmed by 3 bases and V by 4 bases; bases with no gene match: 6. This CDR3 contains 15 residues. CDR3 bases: TGTGCCAGCAGTTCAAGCGGGAGCCAGACAGATACGCAGTATTTT. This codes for CASSSSGSQTDTQYF.

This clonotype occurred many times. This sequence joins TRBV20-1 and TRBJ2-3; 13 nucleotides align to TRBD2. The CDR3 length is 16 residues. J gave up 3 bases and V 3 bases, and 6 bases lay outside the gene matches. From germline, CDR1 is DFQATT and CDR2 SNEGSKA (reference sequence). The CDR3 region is CSASRRLAGGTDTQYF. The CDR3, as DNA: TGCAGTGCTAGTCGAAGACTAGCGGGAGGTACAGATACGCAGTATTTT.

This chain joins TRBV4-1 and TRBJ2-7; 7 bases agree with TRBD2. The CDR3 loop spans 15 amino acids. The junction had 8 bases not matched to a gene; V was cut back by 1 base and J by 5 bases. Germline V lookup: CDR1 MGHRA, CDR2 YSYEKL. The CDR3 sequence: CASSQVLGGVDEQYF. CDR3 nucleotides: TGCGCCAGCAGCCAAGTTCTGGGAGGGGTGGACGAGCAGTACTTC.

The CDR3 DNA follows: TGTGCCAGCAGTTCTAACAGCCTTCTGGGGCAGTTCTTC. As protein: CASSSNSLLGQFF. This chain links TRBV27 with TRBJ2-1; no clear D. This CDR3 has 13 amino acids. Germline V gene data show CDR1 as MNHEY and CDR2 as SMNVEV (reference sequence). The V end was cut by 4 bases, the J end by 12 bases, with 16 bases between.

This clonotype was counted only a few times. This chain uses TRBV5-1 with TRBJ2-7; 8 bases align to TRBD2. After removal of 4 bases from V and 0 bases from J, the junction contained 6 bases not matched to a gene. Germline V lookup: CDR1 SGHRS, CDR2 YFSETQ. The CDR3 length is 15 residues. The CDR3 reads CASSNSGVSSYEQYF. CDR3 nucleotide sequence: TGCGCCAGCAGCAATAGCGGGGTGAGCTCCTACGAGCAGTACTTC.

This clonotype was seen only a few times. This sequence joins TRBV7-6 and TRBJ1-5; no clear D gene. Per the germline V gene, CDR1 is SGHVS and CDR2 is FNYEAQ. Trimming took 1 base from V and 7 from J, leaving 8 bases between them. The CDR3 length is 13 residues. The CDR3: CASSLGMGQPQHF. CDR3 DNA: TGTGCCAGCAGCTTAGGGATGGGGCAGCCCCAGCATTTT.

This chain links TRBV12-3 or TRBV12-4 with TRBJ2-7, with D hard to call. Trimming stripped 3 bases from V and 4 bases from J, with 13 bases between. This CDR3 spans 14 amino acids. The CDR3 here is CASSFASGVYEQYF. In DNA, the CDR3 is TGTGCCAGCAGTTTCGCTAGTGGGGTATACGAGCAGTACTTC.

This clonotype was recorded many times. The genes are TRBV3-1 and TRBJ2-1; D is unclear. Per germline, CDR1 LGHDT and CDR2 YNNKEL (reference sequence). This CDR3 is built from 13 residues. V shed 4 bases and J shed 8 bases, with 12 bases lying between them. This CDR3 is CASSRGSFDEQFF. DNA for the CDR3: TGTGCCAGCAGCCGCGGCAGCTTTGATGAGCAGTTCTTC.

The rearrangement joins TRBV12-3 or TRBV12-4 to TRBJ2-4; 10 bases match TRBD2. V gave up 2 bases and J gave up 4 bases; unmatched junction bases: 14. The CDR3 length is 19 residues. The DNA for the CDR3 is TGTGCCAGCAGTTTAAACAGCGGGAGGGCGGGTAGCCCTAAAAACATTCAGTACTTC. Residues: CASSLNSGRAGSPKNIQYF.

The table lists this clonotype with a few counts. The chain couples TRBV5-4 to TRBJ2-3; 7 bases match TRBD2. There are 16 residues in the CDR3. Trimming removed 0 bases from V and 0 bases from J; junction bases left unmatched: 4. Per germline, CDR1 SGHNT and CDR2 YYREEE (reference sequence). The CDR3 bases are TGTGCCAGCAGCTTGGAGGGAGGGTATAGCACAGATACGCAGTATTTT. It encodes CASSLEGGYSTDTQYF. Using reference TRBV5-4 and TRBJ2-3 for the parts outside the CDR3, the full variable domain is ETGVTQSPTHLIKTRGQQVTLRCSSQSGHNTVSWYQQALGQGPQFIFQYYREEENGRGNFPPRFSGLQFPNYSSELNVNALELDDSALYLCASSLEGGYSTDTQYFGPGTRLTVL.

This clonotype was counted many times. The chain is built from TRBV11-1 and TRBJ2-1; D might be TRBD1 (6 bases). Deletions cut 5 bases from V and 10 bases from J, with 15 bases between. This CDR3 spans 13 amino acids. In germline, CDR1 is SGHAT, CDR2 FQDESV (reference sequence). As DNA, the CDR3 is TGTGCCAGCAGCCCTGTGGGGGCTTTGGAGCAGTTCTTC. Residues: CASSPVGALEQFF. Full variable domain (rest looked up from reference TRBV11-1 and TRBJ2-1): EAEVAQSPRYKITEKSQAVAFWCDPISGHATLYWYRQILGQGPELLVQFQDESVVDDSQLPKDRFSAERLKGVDSTLKIQPAELGDSAMYLCASSPVGALEQFFGPGTRLTVL.

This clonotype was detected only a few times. The CDR3, as DNA: TGTGCCAGTAGTATAGATTGGAAGAGGACAGGGATCGATCAGCCCCAGCATTTT. Translation: CASSIDWKRTGIDQPQHF. V is TRBV19 and J is TRBJ1-5; TRBD1 matches 8 bases. J was trimmed by 5 bases and V by 0 bases; bases with no gene match: 12. Germline CDR1 and CDR2: LNHDA and SQIVND (reference sequence). The CDR3 covers 18 residues.

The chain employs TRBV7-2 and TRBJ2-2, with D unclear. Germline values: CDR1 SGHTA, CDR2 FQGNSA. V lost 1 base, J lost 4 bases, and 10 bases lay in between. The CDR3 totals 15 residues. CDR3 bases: TGTGCCAGCAGCTTAGAGAGACTTGGCACCGGGGAGCTGTTTTTT. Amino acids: CASSLERLGTGELFF.

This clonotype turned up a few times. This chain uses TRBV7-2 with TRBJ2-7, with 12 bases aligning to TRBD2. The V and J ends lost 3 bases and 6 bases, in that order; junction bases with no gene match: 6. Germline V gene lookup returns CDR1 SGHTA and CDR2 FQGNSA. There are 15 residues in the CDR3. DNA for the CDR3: TGTGCCAGCAGCTTGACTAGCGGGAGTACCCTCGAGCAGTACTTC. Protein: CASSLTSGSTLEQYF.

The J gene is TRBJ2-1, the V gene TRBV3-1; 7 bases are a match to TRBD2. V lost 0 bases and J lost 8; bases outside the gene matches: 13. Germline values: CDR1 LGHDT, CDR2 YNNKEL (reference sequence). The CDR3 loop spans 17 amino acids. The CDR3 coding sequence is TGTGCCAGCAGCCAAGATGGGCTACGCGGGAGTAGCGATGAGCAGTTCTTC. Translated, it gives CASSQDGLRGSSDEQFF.

The CDR3 DNA reads as TGTGCCAGCAGCTTGTCAAGACTAGCGGGAGAGACCTACGAGCAGTACTTC. It is translated as CASSLSRLAGETYEQYF. The gene calls are TRBV5-4 and TRBJ2-7, with 12 bases lining up with TRBD2. With V trimmed by 1 base and J by 2 bases, 7 bases remained unmatched. Germline V gene sequence: CDR1 SGHNT, CDR2 YYREEE (reference sequence). The CDR3 is 17 residues long. Full variable domain (remainder filled in from reference TRBV5-4 and TRBJ2-7): ETGVTQSPTHLIKTRGQQVTLRCSSQSGHNTVSWYQQALGQGPQFIFQYYREEENGRGNFPPRFSGLQFPNYSSELNVNALELDDSALYLCASSLSRLAGETYEQYFGPGTRLTVT.

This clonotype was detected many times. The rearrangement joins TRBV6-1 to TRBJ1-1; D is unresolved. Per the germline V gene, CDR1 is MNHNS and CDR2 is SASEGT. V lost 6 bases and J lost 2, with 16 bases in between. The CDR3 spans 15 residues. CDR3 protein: CASRKRPNPNTEAFF. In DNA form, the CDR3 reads TGTGCCAGCAGGAAAAGGCCCAATCCAAACACTGAAGCTTTCTTT.

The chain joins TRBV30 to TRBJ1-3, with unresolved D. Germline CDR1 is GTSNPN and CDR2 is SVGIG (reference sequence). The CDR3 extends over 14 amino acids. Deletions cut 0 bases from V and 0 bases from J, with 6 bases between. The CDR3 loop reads CAWSVLGSGNTIYF. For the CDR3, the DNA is TGTGCCTGGAGTGTACTAGGCTCTGGAAACACCATATATTTT. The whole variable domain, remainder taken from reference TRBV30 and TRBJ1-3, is SQTIHQWPATLVQPVGSPLSLECTVEGTSNPNLYWYRQAAGRGLQLLFYSVGIGQISSEVPQNLSASRPQDRQFILSSKKLLLSDSGFYLCAWSVLGSGNTIYFGEGSWLTVV.

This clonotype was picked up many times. CDR3 in DNA: TGTGCCTCCCGGGACAGGGTCGGAAATGAGCAGTTCTTC. Translating gives CASRDRVGNEQFF. The chain carries TRBV24-1 and TRBJ2-1; 9 bases match TRBD1. CDR1 and CDR2 from the germline V gene are KGHDR and SFDVKD. Trimming at V came to 12 bases and at J to 7 bases, leaving 9 bases not matched to a gene. This CDR3 spans 13 amino acids.

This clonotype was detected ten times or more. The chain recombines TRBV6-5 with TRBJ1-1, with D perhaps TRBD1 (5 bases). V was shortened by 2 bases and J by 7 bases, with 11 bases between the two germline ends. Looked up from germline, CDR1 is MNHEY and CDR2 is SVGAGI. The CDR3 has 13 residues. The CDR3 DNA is TGTGCCAGCAGTTACGGGGCCTTAGTTGAAGCTTTCTTT. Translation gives CASSYGALVEAFF.